These 13 T cell receptor beta chains share one sample of origin, sequenced in a study of blood T cell repertoires in COVID-19. Sequencing was performed with immunoSEQ multiplex PCR; in TCRdb, only in-frame clones are kept and a portion is missing. The table records about 49,000 clones, about nine tenths of them present only once. The sequenced sample consisted of peripheral blood. Receptors originate from a human donor in a cohort sampled during active COVID-19.

This clone came up a few times. The V gene is TRBV19, the J gene TRBJ2-7; D gene unclear. Germline assignment: CDR1 LNHDA and CDR2 SQIVND (reference sequence). The V end lost 3 bases, the J end lost 2 bases, and 5 bases lay between the germline ends. CDR3 size: 12 residues. CDR3 in amino acids: CASSIGPYEQYF. In DNA, the CDR3 is TGTGCCAGTAGTATTGGCCCCTACGAGCAGTACTTC. Full variable domain (outside the CDR3, taken from reference TRBV19 and TRBJ2-7): DGGITQSPKYLFRKEGQNVTLSCEQNLNHDAMYWYRQDPGQGLRLIYYSQIVNDFQKGDIAEGYSVSREKKESFPLTVTSAQKNPTAFYLCASSIGPYEQYFGPGTRLTVT.

The genes are TRBV19 and TRBJ2-7; 10 nucleotides align to TRBD1. This CDR3 contains 13 residues. The trim removed 10 bases at V and 0 bases at J, leaving 3 bases unmatched. CDR1 is LNHDA, CDR2 SQIVND, per germline (reference sequence). The CDR3: CANRQGASYEQYF. The DNA for the CDR3 is TGTGCCAACCGACAGGGGGCCTCCTACGAGCAGTACTTC.

The chain joins TRBV7-9 to TRBJ1-1; D ambiguous. V gave up 1 base and J gave up 5 bases, with 5 bases separating them. The CDR3 contains 12 residues. Looked up from germline, CDR1 is SEHNR and CDR2 is FQNEAQ (reference sequence). CDR3 sequence reads: CASSLGRTEAFF. The CDR3 DNA reads TGTGCCAGCAGCTTAGGCAGGACTGAAGCTTTCTTT.

The J gene is TRBJ2-1, the V gene TRBV6-1; D might be TRBD1 (5 bases). CDR3 size: 12 residues. Trimming removed 3 bases from V and 10 bases from J, with 10 bases in between. CDR1 is MNHNS, CDR2 SASEGT, per germline. In DNA, the CDR3 is TGTGCCAGCAGTGACCAGGGTTGGGAGCAGTTCTTC. Amino acids: CASSDQGWEQFF.

The V gene is TRBV5-4, the J gene TRBJ2-7; maybe TRBD1 (5 bases). CDR3 length: 14 amino acids. The germline V gene encodes CDR1 SGHNT and CDR2 YYREEE (reference sequence). V was pared by 0 bases and J by 0 bases, with 7 bases between. This CDR3 reads CASSLGQNSYEQYF. The CDR3 DNA follows: TGTGCCAGCAGCTTGGGACAGAACTCCTACGAGCAGTACTTC.

This clone is categorized as medium-sized. The V gene is TRBV30, the J gene TRBJ1-5; D might be TRBD1 (6 bases). The CDR3 contains 13 residues. V lost 4 bases and J lost 4, with 11 bases in between. Per germline, CDR1 GTSNPN and CDR2 SVGIG (reference sequence). This CDR3 is CAWNSGQNQPQHF. CDR3 DNA: TGTGCCTGGAACTCAGGACAGAATCAGCCCCAGCATTTT.

The chain carries TRBV6-6 and TRBJ2-5; D is perhaps TRBD1 (5 bases). The germline V gene encodes CDR1 MNHNY and CDR2 SVGAGI (reference sequence). The CDR3 runs 15 residues. With 0 bases removed from V and 4 bases from J, the gap between germline ends came to 12 bases. In DNA form, the CDR3 reads TGTGCCAGCAGTTACTCTGGGGCAGGCCGAGAGACCCAGTACTTC. Amino acid sequence: CASSYSGAGRETQYF.

J is TRBJ2-3 and V is TRBV6-5; tentative D call: TRBD1 (6 bases). The CDR3 extends over 15 amino acids. Trimming left V 6 bases short and J 3 bases short, with 16 bases between. Per the germline V gene, CDR1 is MNHEY and CDR2 is SVGAGI. The DNA for the CDR3 is TGTGCCAGCAGCTACCGGAACAGGGCGACAGATACGCAGTATTTT. It translates to CASSYRNRATDTQYF.

The chain uses TRBV28 and TRBJ1-6; 9 nucleotides agree with TRBD1. Per germline, CDR1 MDHEN and CDR2 SYDVKM. The CDR3 is 16 residues long. With V trimmed by 6 bases and J by 10 bases, 13 bases remained unmatched. The CDR3 loop is CASSPLEGQGRSPLHF. CDR3 sequence (DNA): TGTGCCAGCAGCCCATTGGAGGGACAGGGTCGCTCACCCCTCCACTTT.

The V call is TRBV2, the J call TRBJ1-5; tentatively, D is TRBD1 (6 bases). V was cut by 5 bases and J by 6 bases, with 14 bases left in between. The germline gives CDR1 SNHLY, CDR2 FYNNEI. The CDR3 contains 14 residues. CDR3 residues: CASSPPGGSQPQHF. CDR3 nucleotide sequence: TGTGCCAGCAGTCCTCCGGGGGGCAGTCAGCCCCAGCATTTT.

This chain joins TRBV5-1 and TRBJ1-1; 7 bases agree with TRBD1. The J segment lost 5 bases and the V segment lost 4 bases, leaving 14 bases of the junction unmatched. The CDR3 consists of 16 residues. CDR1 is SGHRS and CDR2 is YFSETQ in the germline V gene. CDR3 loop: CASSLNRQGRVTEAFF. The CDR3 coding sequence is TGCGCCAGCAGCCTTAATCGACAGGGACGGGTAACTGAAGCTTTCTTT.

The chain is built from TRBV24-1 and TRBJ2-1; the match to TRBD2 covers 9 bases. The germline CDR1 and CDR2 sequences are KGHDR and SFDVKD. CDR3 length: 14 amino acids. Trimming at V came to 7 bases and at J to 6 bases, leaving 6 bases not matched to a gene. The chain's CDR3 is CATRPAGGINEQFF. CDR3 sequence (DNA): TGTGCCACCAGACCAGCGGGAGGAATCAATGAGCAGTTCTTC.

The rearrangement uses TRBV15 and TRBJ1-1; possible D gene TRBD1, 5 bases. The V end lost 2 bases, the J end lost 1 base, and 17 bases lay between the germline ends. CDR3 length: 17 residues. Germline V gives CDR1 LNHNV, CDR2 YYDKDF (reference sequence). CDR3 bases: TGTGCCACCAGCAGAACTATGGAGGGACCGACGAACACTGAAGCTTTCTTT. This codes for CATSRTMEGPTNTEAFF.